The 22 T cell receptor beta chains reported below all come from one sample, sequenced in a study of cytomegalovirus exposure and HLA in healthy donors. Use of 60 Vbeta and 13 Jbeta primers characterized the PCR. Assay: immunoSEQ multiplex PCR; the TCRdb copy retains only in-frame clones and omits some. The repertoire includes approximately 180,000 clones, over 9.5% of them detected once, and 7.8% sits in the top ten. Sequenced sample: PBMCs. These receptors all come from a middle-aged man in good health and CMV-seropositive.

J is TRBJ2-5 and V is TRBV18, with 11 positions matching TRBD1. Trimming cost V 3 bases and J 2 bases; bases outside gene matches: 8. This CDR3 has 17 amino acids. Looked up from germline, CDR1 is KGHSH and CDR2 is LQKENI. This CDR3 is CASSPLGDRGTQETQYF. DNA for the CDR3: TGTGCCAGCTCACCTCTTGGGGACAGGGGGACGCAAGAGACCCAGTACTTC.

This clone was seen a few times. The chain is built from TRBV7-2 and TRBJ2-7; 10 bases align to TRBD1. V shed 3 bases and J 5 bases; nucleotides not matched to a gene: 7. Germline assignment: CDR1 SGHTA and CDR2 FQGNSA. CDR3 length: 15 residues. In nucleotides, the CDR3 is TGTGCCAGCAGCTTGAACCGGGACAGGGGCCACGAGCAGTACTTC. This encodes CASSLNRDRGHEQYF.

V gene TRBV5-4 combines with J gene TRBJ2-3; 8 bases fit TRBD2. Germline values: CDR1 SGHNT, CDR2 YYREEE (reference sequence). CDR3 length: 15 residues. V was clipped by 4 bases and J by 8 bases; unmatched bases: 12. The CDR3 here is CASSQSGGPPVTQYF. The CDR3 DNA follows: TGTGCCAGCAGCCAAAGCGGGGGCCCCCCCGTTACGCAGTATTTT. The full variable domain, with the rest looked up from reference TRBV5-4 and TRBJ2-3, is ETGVTQSPTHLIKTRGQQVTLRCSSQSGHNTVSWYQQALGQGPQFIFQYYREEENGRGNFPPRFSGLQFPNYSSELNVNALELDDSALYLCASSQSGGPPVTQYFGPGTRLTVL.

There are a few counts of this clone. This rearrangement joins TRBV6-6 to TRBJ1-2, with TRBD1 matching 8 bases. The CDR3 has 13 amino acids. Trimming cost V 5 bases and J 9 bases; bases outside gene matches: 8. CDR1 and CDR2 (germline): MNHNY, SVGAGI (reference sequence). CDR3 nucleotides: TGTGCCAGCAGTCCCTCAGGGGGCGGAAGCTACACCTTC. Translated, it gives CASSPSGGGSYTF.

This clone turned up a few times. The rearrangement links TRBV19 to TRBJ1-5, with D perhaps TRBD1 (6 bases). This CDR3 spans 15 amino acids. Germline CDR1 and CDR2: LNHDA and SQIVND (reference sequence). The germline V and J ends were trimmed by 3 bases and 0 bases, with 9 bases remaining between them. The CDR3 nucleotides read TGTGCCAGTAGTATTGAGGGGGTTAGCAATCAGCCCCAGCATTTT. Encoded protein: CASSIEGVSNQPQHF.

In its sample, this clone was seen a few times. The chain links TRBV7-9 to TRBJ2-5, with a weak D call TRBD1 (5 bases). The CDR3 runs to 15 residues. Germline CDR1 SEHNR, CDR2 FQNEAQ (reference sequence). Trimming pared 3 bases from V and 1 base from J, leaving 12 bases between. The CDR3 DNA reads TGTGCCAGCAGCTTGACGTGGGGCGTCCAAGAGACCCAGTACTTC. It is translated as CASSLTWGVQETQYF.

This clone turned up a few times. The chain has TRBV9 and TRBJ1-2; D gene unclear. CDR1 is SGDLS, CDR2 YYNGEE, per germline. Deletions cut 2 bases from V and 8 bases from J, with 16 bases between. This CDR3 is built from 14 residues. The CDR3 loop reads CASSVAGAGKGYTF. CDR3 DNA sequence: TGTGCCAGCAGCGTCGCAGGCGCAGGAAAGGGCTACACCTTC.

This clone has just a few counts. This chain connects TRBV19 to TRBJ1-5; D might be TRBD1 (6 bases). The CDR3 loop spans 17 amino acids. Germline CDR1 LNHDA, CDR2 SQIVND (reference sequence). V was pared by 2 bases and J by 0 bases, with 14 bases between. CDR3 nucleotides: TGTGCCAGTAGTATAACCCCCGGGGGGGCTAGCAATCAGCCCCAGCATTTT. Translated, it gives CASSITPGGASNQPQHF.

The chain recombines TRBV4-2 with TRBJ2-1; TRBD2 might be the D (6 bases). V gave up 1 base and J gave up 8 bases, with 18 bases separating them. The germline V gene encodes CDR1 LGHNA and CDR2 YNFKEQ. The CDR3 sequence is 16 residues long. CDR3 DNA sequence: TGTGCCAGCAGCCAAGGCGAAGAGGCGGGATATTATGAGCAGTTCTTC. It encodes CASSQGEEAGYYEQFF.

The chain employs TRBV5-1 and TRBJ2-5; possibly TRBD1 for D (5 bases). CDR1 SGHRS and CDR2 YFSETQ come from the germline V gene. This CDR3 has 14 amino acids. V lost 0 bases and J lost 7, with 13 bases in between. CDR3 protein: CASSLGLSRGTQYF. CDR3 DNA: TGCGCCAGCAGCTTGGGTCTCTCAAGGGGGACCCAGTACTTC.

This chain links TRBV19 with TRBJ2-3; D may be TRBD1 (5 bases). The CDR3 extends over 14 amino acids. Germline V gene lookup returns CDR1 LNHDA and CDR2 SQIVND (reference sequence). The ends were cut back, 8 bases at V and 2 bases at J, with 14 bases in the middle. The CDR3 DNA reads TGTGCCAGTTCCCCAGGGTGGGACACAGATACGCAGTATTTT. This gives the protein CASSPGWDTDTQYF. The complete variable domain, with remaining parts taken from reference TRBV19 and TRBJ2-3, reads DGGITQSPKYLFRKEGQNVTLSCEQNLNHDAMYWYRQDPGQGLRLIYYSQIVNDFQKGDIAEGYSVSREKKESFPLTVTSAQKNPTAFYLCASSPGWDTDTQYFGPGTRLTVL.

This clone came up a few times. This chain joins TRBV30 and TRBJ2-3; a possible D gene is TRBD2 (6 bases). Trimming cost V 6 bases and J 5 bases, with 18 bases left between them. Per the germline V gene, CDR1 is GTSNPN and CDR2 is SVGIG (reference sequence). The CDR3 spans 14 residues. CDR3 in DNA: TGTGCCTGTATAATGGGGCGGGGTATAGATACGCAGTATTTT. Translated: CACIMGRGIDTQYF.

This clone was detected only a few times. The V gene is TRBV6-6, the J gene TRBJ1-3, with 7 bases matching TRBD1. The CDR3 extends over 14 amino acids. V was clipped by 6 bases and J by 4 bases; unmatched bases: 6. The germline CDR1 and CDR2 sequences are MNHNY and SVGAGI (reference sequence). CDR3 protein: CASRPRGAGNTIYF. In DNA form, the CDR3 reads TGTGCCAGCAGACCCAGGGGGGCCGGAAACACCATATATTTT.

This clone was seen only a few times. One end of the junction fails to match germline, which may point to a read error. In nucleotides, the CDR3 is TGTGCCAGCAGTGAAGGGGAAGGGAACACTGAAGCCTTCTTT. Translation gives CASSEGEGNTEAFF. This chain uses TRBV6-4 with TRBJ1-1, with D perhaps matching TRBD1 (5 bases). CDR1 is MRHNA, CDR2 SNTAGT, per germline. The CDR3 has 14 amino acids.

V usage is TRBV18 and J usage is TRBJ1-2; 7 bases agree with TRBD1. V trimming: 3 bases; J trimming: 1 base; junction bases outside the gene matches: 5. Germline assignment: CDR1 KGHSH and CDR2 LQKENI. CDR3 length equals 15 residues. Here the CDR3 DNA reads TGTGCCAGCTCACCTTCCTGGGACAGTAACTATGGCTACACCTTC. It encodes CASSPSWDSNYGYTF.

This clone was seen a few times. The CDR3 loop is CASSLRSGGQSTDTQYF. In DNA form, the CDR3 reads TGTGCCAGCAGCTTGAGAAGCGGGGGCCAGAGCACAGATACGCAGTATTTT. V usage is TRBV5-4 and J usage is TRBJ2-3, with 8 positions matching TRBD2. This CDR3 has 17 amino acids. The J segment lost 0 bases and the V segment lost 1 base, leaving 7 bases of the junction unmatched. Per the germline V gene, CDR1 is SGHNT and CDR2 is YYREEE (reference sequence).

V and J are TRBV5-4 and TRBJ1-4; TRBD1 matches at 10 bases. This CDR3 has 15 residues. V was pared by 4 bases and J by 8 bases, with 8 bases of the junction left unmatched. Germline CDR1 is SGHNT and CDR2 is YYREEE (reference sequence). In DNA form, the CDR3 reads TGTGCCAGCAGCCGCCGGACAGGGGGTAACGAAAAACTGTTTTTT. This sequence encodes CASSRRTGGNEKLFF.

The chain carries TRBV5-4 and TRBJ2-7; D is undetermined. Germline values: CDR1 SGHNT, CDR2 YYREEE (reference sequence). The V gene lost 0 bases and the J gene lost 0 bases, with 7 bases spanning the gap. The length of the CDR3 is 14 residues. The CDR3 DNA is TGTGCCAGCAGCTTGGAACTGCTCTCCTACGAGCAGTACTTC. Amino acid sequence: CASSLELLSYEQYF.

This clone was counted between two and nine times. This chain uses TRBV5-4 with TRBJ2-3; TRBD2 agrees at 7 bases. CDR3 length: 15 residues. Germline V gene data show CDR1 as SGHNT and CDR2 as YYREEE (reference sequence). V shed 4 bases, J shed 1 base, and the junction held 6 bases outside the gene matches. The CDR3, as DNA: TGTGCCAGCAGCACTCAGAGCGGGGGCACAGATACGCAGTATTTT. Amino acid sequence: CASSTQSGGTDTQYF.

The rearrangement joins TRBV6-1 to TRBJ2-6; D might be TRBD1 (5 bases). Germline V CDR1 and CDR2: MNHNS, SASEGT. The V end was cut by 0 bases, the J end by 3 bases, with 6 bases between. The CDR3 length is 15 residues. The CDR3 region is CASSEAGVGANVLTF. CDR3 DNA: TGTGCCAGCAGTGAAGCAGGGGTTGGGGCCAACGTCCTGACTTTC.

The chain carries TRBV10-2 and TRBJ2-1, with 10 bases matching TRBD1. With V trimmed by 8 bases and J by 7 bases, 5 bases remained unmatched. The CDR3 consists of 13 residues. Germline assignment: CDR1 WSHSY and CDR2 SAAADI. The CDR3 is CASREGQGNEQFF. The CDR3 DNA follows: TGCGCCAGCCGAGAGGGACAGGGGAATGAGCAGTTCTTC.

This clone occurred a few times. The CDR3 spells CASSEDRLEAFF. The CDR3 DNA reads TGTGCCAGCAGCGAGGACAGACTTGAAGCTTTCTTT. The chain is built from TRBV5-4 and TRBJ1-1, with D maybe TRBD1 (6 bases). This CDR3 region has 12 residues. V was clipped by 4 bases and J by 7 bases, with 11 bases between them. Germline CDR1 reads SGHNT; CDR2 reads YYREEE (reference sequence). The full variable domain, rest sourced from reference TRBV5-4 and TRBJ1-1, is ETGVTQSPTHLIKTRGQQVTLRCSSQSGHNTVSWYQQALGQGPQFIFQYYREEENGRGNFPPRFSGLQFPNYSSELNVNALELDDSALYLCASSEDRLEAFFGQGTRLTVV.